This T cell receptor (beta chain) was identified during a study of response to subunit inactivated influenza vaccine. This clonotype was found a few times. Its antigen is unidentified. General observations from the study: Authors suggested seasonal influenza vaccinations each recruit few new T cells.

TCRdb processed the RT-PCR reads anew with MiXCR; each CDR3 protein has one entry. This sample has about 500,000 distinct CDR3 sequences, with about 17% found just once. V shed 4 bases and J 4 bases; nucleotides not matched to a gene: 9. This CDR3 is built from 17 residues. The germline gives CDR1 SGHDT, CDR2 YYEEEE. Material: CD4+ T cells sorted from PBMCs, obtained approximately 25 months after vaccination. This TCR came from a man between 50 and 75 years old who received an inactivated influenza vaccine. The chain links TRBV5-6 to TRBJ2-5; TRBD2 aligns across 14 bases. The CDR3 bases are TGTGCCAGCAGCCCGCGGACTAGCGGGGGGCCACGAGAGACCCAGTACTTC. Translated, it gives CASSPRTSGGPRETQYF.